This TCR beta chain derives from a study of T cell responses to AZD1222 COVID-19 vaccine. Study observations and caveats: Only a handful of people who got AZD1222 tested seropositive at baseline.

Worth noting for this clone: The target antigen is unknown.

CDR3 length: 18 residues. Trimming at V came to 0 bases and at J to 2 bases, leaving 10 bases not matched to a gene. In germline, CDR1 is MGHRA, CDR2 YSYEKL. The data were produced by immunoSEQ multiplex PCR, yet TCRdb's version contains in-frame clones alone and is incomplete. This table holds around 95,000 clones, around nine tenths found once. The chain carries TRBV4-1 and TRBJ1-1; 9 nucleotides line up with TRBD1. The sequencing here drew on peripheral blood, taken on day 0 of AZD1222 vaccination. The clonotype was recovered from an adult in good health. In DNA, the CDR3 is TGCGCCAGCAGCCAAGATAGGTTTGGGACAGGGACCAACACTGAAGCTTTCTTT. It translates to CASSQDRFGTGTNTEAFF.